Below, 10 T cell receptor beta chains from the same sample are listed, as sequenced in a study of T cells in localized non-small cell lung cancer. Here immunoSEQ multiplex PCR was the method, and the copy in TCRdb shows in-frame clones only, minus some. The sample carries about 23,000 clones, roughly nine tenths recorded once. Sequencing was performed on peripheral blood, taken before any cancer treatment. The receptors come from a woman aged 40 to 75 with stage I lung adenocarcinoma.

This chain joins TRBV5-6 and TRBJ2-3; D gene unclear. The V gene lost 4 bases and the J gene lost 6 bases, with 6 bases spanning the gap. This CDR3 is 11 amino acids long. The germline gives CDR1 SGHDT, CDR2 YYEEEE. CDR3 region: CASSLADTQYF. For the CDR3, the DNA is TGTGCCAGCAGCCTCGCTGATACGCAGTATTTT.

This chain joins TRBV11-1 and TRBJ1-4; D possibly corresponds to TRBD1 (5 bases). Trimming shortened V by 3 bases and J by 5 bases, and 7 bases separated the two germline ends. Germline loops: CDR1 SGHAT, CDR2 FQDESV (reference sequence). This CDR3 region has 13 residues. The CDR3 spells CASSFRTNEKLFF. Here the CDR3 DNA reads TGTGCCAGCAGCTTCAGGACAAATGAAAAACTGTTTTTT.

The chain employs TRBV6-1 and TRBJ2-7; D perhaps matches TRBD2 (7 bases). V was pared by 6 bases and J by 5 bases, with 20 bases between. Germline V lookup: CDR1 MNHNS, CDR2 SASEGT. The CDR3 is made up of 15 amino acids. The CDR3 loop is CASSSGGGGENEQYF. The CDR3 DNA follows: TGTGCCAGCAGCTCCGGAGGGGGAGGGGAGAACGAGCAGTACTTC.

V and J are TRBV7-2 and TRBJ2-7, with 7 bases fitting TRBD2. CDR1 and CDR2 (germline): SGHTA, FQGNSA. This CDR3 has 12 residues. With 5 bases clipped from V and 6 bases from J, the junction kept 4 bases outside the gene matches. The CDR3 loop reads CASSRTSVEQYF. CDR3 nucleotides: TGTGCCAGCAGCCGCACTAGCGTCGAGCAGTACTTC.

The chain has TRBV7-2 and TRBJ2-3; D gene uncertain. Trimming stripped 5 bases from V and 8 bases from J, with 14 bases between. Germline assignment: CDR1 SGHTA and CDR2 FQGNSA. The CDR3 covers 13 residues. In DNA, the CDR3 is TGTGCCAGCAGCGCCACCGCGGCTAGTACGCAGTATTTT. It specifies CASSATAASTQYF.

CDR3 sequence (DNA): TGTGCCAGCAGCCCTAGCGGGGGGGTATACAATGAGCAGTTCTTC. It yields the protein CASSPSGGVYNEQFF. The chain recombines TRBV5-4 with TRBJ2-1, with 12 bases that match TRBD2. With V trimmed by 4 bases and J by 4 bases, 3 bases remained unmatched. This CDR3 has 15 amino acids. Germline V gene data show CDR1 as SGHNT and CDR2 as YYREEE (reference sequence).

This chain joins TRBV18 and TRBJ2-6, with a tentative D call TRBD1 (5 bases). Germline V lookup: CDR1 KGHSH, CDR2 LQKENI. V lost 3 bases and J lost 2, with 14 bases in between. This CDR3 spans 17 amino acids. CDR3 nucleotide sequence: TGTGCCAGCTCACCTCTTCAAGGGGTAACTGGGGCCAACGTCCTGACTTTC. Translated, it gives CASSPLQGVTGANVLTF.

The CDR3 spells CASIDPGGNQPQHF. In DNA form, the CDR3 reads TGTGCCAGCATCGACCCGGGTGGCAATCAGCCCCAGCATTTT. This sequence joins TRBV28 and TRBJ1-5; D ambiguous. Germline V gene data show CDR1 as MDHEN and CDR2 as SYDVKM. V shed 7 bases and J shed 2 bases, with 12 bases lying between them. This CDR3 has 14 amino acids.

This clone occurred a few times. The chain has TRBV5-1 and TRBJ2-4; 8 bases align to TRBD1. The trim removed 4 bases at V and 1 base at J, leaving 10 bases unmatched. The CDR3 covers 17 residues. CDR1 and CDR2 (germline): SGHRS, YFSETQ. The CDR3 protein is CASSPVTGVWAKNIQYF. The CDR3 DNA reads TGCGCCAGCAGCCCGGTGACAGGGGTTTGGGCCAAAAACATTCAGTACTTC.

The rearrangement joins TRBV27 to TRBJ1-1, with D possibly being TRBD1 (5 bases). Germline V gene data show CDR1 as MNHEY and CDR2 as SMNVEV (reference sequence). The V end was cut by 5 bases, the J end by 4 bases, with 11 bases between. This CDR3 comprises 13 residues. The CDR3 sequence: CASSEKQGTEAFF. The CDR3 DNA reads TGTGCCAGCAGTGAGAAGCAGGGCACTGAAGCTTTCTTT.